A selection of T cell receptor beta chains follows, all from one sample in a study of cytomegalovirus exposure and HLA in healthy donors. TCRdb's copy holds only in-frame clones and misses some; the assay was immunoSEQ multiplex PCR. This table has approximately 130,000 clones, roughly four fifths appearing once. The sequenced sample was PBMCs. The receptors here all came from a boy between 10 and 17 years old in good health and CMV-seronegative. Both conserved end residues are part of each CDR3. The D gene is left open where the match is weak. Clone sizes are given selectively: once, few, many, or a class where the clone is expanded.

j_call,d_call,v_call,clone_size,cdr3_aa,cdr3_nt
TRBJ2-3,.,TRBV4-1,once,CASTGGEDTQYF,TGCGCCAGCACGGGGGGCGAGGATACGCAGTATTTT
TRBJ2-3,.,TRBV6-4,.,CASSVRGQATDTQYF,TGTGCCAGCAGTGTCCGGGGACAAGCCACAGATACGCAGTATTTT
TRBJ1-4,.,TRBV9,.,CASSAGREGRANEKLFF,TGTGCCAGCAGCGCGGGTAGGGAGGGGAGAGCTAATGAAAAACTGTTTTTT
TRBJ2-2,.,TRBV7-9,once,CASSLAMGPNTGELFF,TGTGCCAGCAGCTTAGCGATGGGGCCAAACACCGGGGAGCTGTTTTTT
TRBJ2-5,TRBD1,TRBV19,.,CASSIMATGMGETQYF,TGTGCCAGTAGTATCATGGCGACAGGGATGGGAGAGACCCAGTACTTC
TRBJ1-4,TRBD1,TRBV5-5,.,CASSSRTGANEKLFF,TGTGCCAGCAGCTCTCGGACAGGGGCTAATGAAAAACTGTTTTTT
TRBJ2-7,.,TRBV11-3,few,CASSFSRYEQYF,TGTGCCAGCAGCTTTTCGAGATACGAGCAGTACTTC
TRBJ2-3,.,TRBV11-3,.,CASSPGAITDTQYF,TGTGCCAGCAGCCCAGGGGCTATCACAGATACGCAGTATTTT
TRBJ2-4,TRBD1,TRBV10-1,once,CASSPGQGVFLAKNIQYF,TGCGCCAGCAGTCCGGGACAGGGGGTTTTCTTAGCCAAAAACATTCAGTACTTC
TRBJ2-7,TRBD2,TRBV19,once,CASREGNEQYF,TGTGCCAGCCGGGAGGGGAACGAGCAGTACTTC
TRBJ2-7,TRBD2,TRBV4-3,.,CASSFGLAASYEQYF,TGCGCCAGCAGCTTCGGACTAGCGGCCTCCTACGAGCAGTACTTC
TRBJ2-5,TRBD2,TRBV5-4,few,CASSSGTNQETQYF,TGTGCCAGCAGCTCCGGGACTAACCAAGAGACCCAGTACTTC
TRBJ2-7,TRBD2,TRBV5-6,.,CASSSGLAGGEQYF,TGTGCCAGCAGCTCAGGACTAGCGGGAGGCGAGCAGTACTTC
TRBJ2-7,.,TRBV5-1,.,CASSIYRDSYEQYF,TGCGCCAGCAGCATTTACAGGGACTCCTACGAGCAGTACTTC
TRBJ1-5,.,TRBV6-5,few,CASSYGPINQPQHF,TGTGCCAGCAGTTACGGGCCTATCAATCAGCCCCAGCATTTT
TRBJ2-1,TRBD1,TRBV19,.,CATNGGQGGSYSYNEQFF,TGTGCCACGAACGGGGGACAGGGAGGATCGTACTCCTACAATGAGCAGTTCTTC
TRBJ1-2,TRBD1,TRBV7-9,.,CASSGGTANYGYTF,TGTGCCAGCAGCGGGGGGACAGCTAACTATGGCTACACCTTC
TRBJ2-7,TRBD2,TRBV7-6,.,CASRREGGVEQYF,TGTGCCAGCAGGAGGGAGGGAGGAGTCGAGCAGTACTTC
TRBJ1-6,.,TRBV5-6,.,CASSLPDYNSPLHF,TGTGCCAGCAGCTTACCAGATTATAATTCACCCCTCCACTTT
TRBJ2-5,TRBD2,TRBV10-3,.,CAISDTSGRNQETQYF,TGTGCCATCAGTGATACTAGCGGGAGGAATCAAGAGACCCAGTACTTC
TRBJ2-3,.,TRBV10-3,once,CAISEWWAGTQNTQYF,TGTGCCATCAGTGAGTGGTGGGCGGGCACCCAGAATACGCAGTATTTT
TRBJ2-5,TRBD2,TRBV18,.,CASSPRLAGETQYF,TGTGCCAGCTCACCGAGACTAGCGGGAGAGACCCAGTACTTC
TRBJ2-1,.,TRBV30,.,CAWTAGYHEQFF,TGTGCCTGGACAGCAGGGTATCATGAGCAGTTCTTC
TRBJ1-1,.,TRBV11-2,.,CASSFLTAEGAFF,TGTGCCAGCAGCTTCTTGACAGCAGAAGGGGCTTTCTTT
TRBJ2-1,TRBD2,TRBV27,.,CASSLEGLAGFYNEQFF,TGTGCCAGCAGTTTAGAAGGACTAGCGGGATTTTACAATGAGCAGTTCTTC
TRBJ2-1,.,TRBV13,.,CASSLRQKNNNEQFF,TGTGCCAGCAGCTTACGTCAGAAAAACAACAATGAGCAGTTCTTC
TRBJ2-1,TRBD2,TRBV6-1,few,CDQYSSGNNEQFF,TGTGACCAGTATTCTAGCGGGAACAATGAGCAGTTCTTC
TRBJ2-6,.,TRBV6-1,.,CASSPGGANVLTF,TGTGCCAGCAGCCCGGGTGGGGCCAACGTCCTGACTTTC
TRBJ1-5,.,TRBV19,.,CASSTGLWNQPQHF,TGTGCCAGTAGTACGGGACTCTGGAATCAGCCCCAGCATTTT
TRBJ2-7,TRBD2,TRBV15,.,CATSREGSGSSYEQYF,TGTGCCACCAGCAGAGAGGGAAGCGGGAGCTCCTACGAGCAGTACTTC
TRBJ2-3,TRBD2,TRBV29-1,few,CSVVSGRDTDTQYF,TGCAGCGTCGTTAGCGGGAGGGACACAGATACGCAGTATTTT
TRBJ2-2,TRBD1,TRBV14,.,CASSRTGTVNTGELFF,TGTGCCAGCAGCCGTACAGGGACAGTTAACACCGGGGAGCTGTTTTTT
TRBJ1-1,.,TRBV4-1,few,CASSRATGPNTEAFF,TGCGCCAGCAGCCGAGCGACAGGCCCCAACACTGAAGCTTTCTTT